What follows are 32 T cell receptor beta chains derived from one specimen sequenced in a study of tumor and adjacent non-tumor tissue in lung cancer. TCRbeta libraries were built with three rounds of nested PCR, modified from ARM-PCR. MiXCR, applied by TCRdb to the multiplex PCR reads, yields one record per CDR3 protein. This table holds over 100,000 distinct CDR3 sequences, 75% found once. RNA was extracted from bulk tissue without any cell sorting. Sequenced sample: lung tumor tissue. These receptors all come from a woman aged 60 to 75 with non-small cell lung cancer.

This clonotype occurred a few times. Since a much larger clone is just one base distant, this may be a read error. The DNA of the CDR3 is TGTGTCACGGTAGCGGGGCAGGGTAGCTCCTACGAGCAGTACTTC. Its protein is CVTVAGQGSSYEQYF. This chain joins TRBV12-3 or TRBV12-4 and TRBJ2-7, with 8 bases fitting TRBD2. This CDR3 spans 15 amino acids.

The CDR3 DNA reads as TGTGCCAGCAGTCCGCGACTAGCGGGGGAATGCACCGGGGAGCTGTTTTTT. Its protein is CASSPRLAGECTGELFF. V and J are TRBV11-1 and TRBJ2-2; 12 positions match TRBD2. There are 17 residues in the CDR3. Germline V CDR1 and CDR2: SGHAT, FQDESV (reference sequence). Trimming removed 6 bases from V and 4 bases from J; junction bases left unmatched: 9.

Points on this clonotype: This may be a read error, as it is one base from a much larger clone. The chain is built from TRBV7-9 and TRBJ2-1; D remains ambiguous. The CDR3 is 15 residues long. The germline V and J ends were trimmed by 7 bases and 7 bases, with 20 bases remaining between them. Germline V lookup: CDR1 SEHNR, CDR2 FQNEAQ (reference sequence). The DNA for the CDR3 is TGTGCCAGCAACGCGCGTGGGCAGGAGAGGAATGAGCAGTTCTTC. Residues: CASNARGQERNEQFF.

This clonotype has a single count. The missing conserved phenylalanine or tryptophan at the end of this CDR3 makes a read error likely. The chain's CDR3 is CASRLGSGRGTEAFL. Written as DNA, the CDR3 is TGTGCCAGCAGGTTAGGTTCGGGGAGAGGCACTGAAGCTTTCCTT. The chain couples TRBV11-3 to TRBJ1-1; no firm D call. Looked up from germline, CDR1 is SGHNT and CDR2 is YENEEA. The CDR3 consists of 15 residues.

V and J are TRBV4-2 and TRBJ1-1, with a tentative D call TRBD1 (6 bases). The germline V and J ends were trimmed by 5 bases and 3 bases, with 16 bases remaining between them. The CDR3 has 15 residues. Germline V gene data show CDR1 as LGHNA and CDR2 as YNFKEQ. DNA for the CDR3: TGTGCCAGCAGCACGGGGGGGGGCTCGGACACTGAAGCTTTCTTT. Residues: CASSTGGGSDTEAFF.

With respect to this clonotype: A junction end diverges from the germline sequence, so it may reflect a read error. The chain uses TRBV5-5 and TRBJ2-3; no reliable D call. Germline values: CDR1 SGHKS, CDR2 YYEKEE (reference sequence). The CDR3 extends over 15 amino acids. CDR3 sequence (DNA): TGTGCCAGCAGACCATGGGTCCGACGTACAGATACGCAGTTTTTT. Its protein product is CASRPWVRRTDTQFF.

The chain employs TRBV20-1 and TRBJ1-1, with TRBD1 matching over 8 bases. CDR1 and CDR2 from the germline V gene are DFQATT and SNEGSKA (reference sequence). After removal of 4 bases from V and 5 bases from J, the junction contained 6 bases not matched to a gene. The CDR3 covers 13 residues. The CDR3 bases are TGCAGTGCTAAATCAGGGGGCGGAACTGAAGCTTTCTTT. Translating it yields CSAKSGGGTEAFF.

Points on this clonotype: A much larger clone lies a single base off, so this may be a read error. The rearrangement joins TRBV6-2 or TRBV6-3 to TRBJ2-2; the D gene is possibly TRBD2 (5 bases). Trimming removed 5 bases at V and 5 bases at J, with 21 bases between. CDR3 length: 17 amino acids. Germline V gene sequence: CDR1 MNHEY, CDR2 SVGEGT. CDR3 in amino acids: CASSPQRIASWTGELFF. DNA of the CDR3: TGTGCCAGCAGTCCCCAGAGGATAGCGAGTTGGACCGGGGAGCTGTTTTTT.

With regard to this clonotype: At one boundary the junction diverges from the germline segment, which might be a read error. V gene TRBV28 combines with J gene TRBJ1-2; TRBD1 aligns across 7 bases. The germline V gene has CDR1 MDHEN and CDR2 SYDVKM. This CDR3 region has 14 residues. The CDR3, as DNA: TGTGCCAGCATAATCCCGGGACAGAACTATGGCTACACTTTC. This translates into CASIIPGQNYGYTF.

This clonotype was detected many times. The chain recombines TRBV5-6 with TRBJ1-4; 9 bases match TRBD1. The CDR3 sequence is 15 residues long. Germline CDR1 and CDR2: SGHDT and YYEEEE. V shed 4 bases, J shed 6 bases, and the junction held 7 bases outside the gene matches. The CDR3 DNA follows: TGTGCCAGCAGCAGATACCGGGACAGGGATGAAAAACTGTTTTTT. It codes for CASSRYRDRDEKLFF.

The gene calls are TRBV28 and TRBJ2-7, with D perhaps TRBD1 (6 bases). Germline CDR1 and CDR2: MDHEN and SYDVKM. V was trimmed by 5 bases and J by 8 bases, leaving 22 bases between them. The length of the CDR3 is 15 residues. This CDR3 is CASSPVGTPINQQYF. DNA for the CDR3: TGTGCCAGCAGTCCGGTAGGGACACCGATTAATCAGCAGTACTTC.

This clonotype has only one observation. This CDR3 is missing its conserved last phenylalanine or tryptophan, likely due to a read error. The chain links TRBV20-1 to TRBJ1-2; D remains ambiguous. The CDR3 is 13 residues long. Trimming took 7 bases from V and 1 from J, leaving 13 bases between them. The germline V gene has CDR1 DFQATT and CDR2 SNEGSKA (reference sequence). In DNA, the CDR3 is TGCAGTGTTTCTGGACGACTTAACTATGGCTACACCTTG. Translation gives CSVSGRLNYGYTL.

J is TRBJ1-2 and V is TRBV5-4; 9 bases agree with TRBD1. V was pared by 5 bases and J by 14 bases, with 7 bases of the junction left unmatched. The CDR3 runs to 11 residues. The germline V gene encodes CDR1 SGHNT and CDR2 YYREEE (reference sequence). The CDR3 region has the DNA TGTGCCAGCAGACGGGACAGGGCCCTAACCTTC. Translated: CASRRDRALTF. Full variable domain (remainder filled in from reference TRBV5-4 and TRBJ1-2): ETGVTQSPTHLIKTRGQQVTLRCSSQSGHNTVSWYQQALGQGPQFIFQYYREEENGRGNFPPRFSGLQFPNYSSELNVNALELDDSALYLCASRRDRALTFGSGTRLTVV.

With respect to this clonotype: One base away lies a much larger clone, so this may be a sequencing read error. The chain combines TRBV29-1 with TRBJ1-2, with unresolved D. This CDR3 region has 11 residues. From germline, CDR1 is SQVTM and CDR2 ANQGSEA. CDR3 bases: TGCAACGTTGAGGACCTCCGGGGCTACACCTTC. Translation gives CNVEDLRGYTF.

To note about this clonotype: One base away lies a much larger clone, so this may be a sequencing read error. This chain joins TRBV24-1 and TRBJ2-3; 10 bases align to TRBD1. This CDR3 has 16 residues. From germline, CDR1 is KGHDR and CDR2 SFDVKD. CDR3 nucleotides: TGTGACACCAGTGGCAGACAGGGGGCCGGCACAGATACGCAGTATTTT. Protein sequence: CDTSGRQGAGTDTQYF.

In this sample, this clonotype turned up once. This may come from a read error, since a much larger clone is one base off. The V gene is TRBV6-5, the J gene TRBJ2-7; 13 nucleotides match TRBD2. Germline V gene lookup returns CDR1 MNHEY and CDR2 SVGAGI. This CDR3 region has 14 residues. The CDR3 coding sequence is TGTGCCAGCAAGGCGGGACTAGCGGGATACGACCAGTACTTC. Translating it yields CASKAGLAGYDQYF.

On this clonotype: Here the CDR3 omits its conserved ending phenylalanine or tryptophan, so a read error is the likely source. The rearrangement joins TRBV4-3 to TRBJ2-7; D may be TRBD1 (5 bases). This CDR3 spans 13 amino acids. The germline V gene encodes CDR1 LGHNA and CDR2 YSLEER. The CDR3 sequence is CTSSQGARYEQYI. In nucleotides, the CDR3 is TGCACCAGCAGCCAAGGGGCGAGGTACGAGCAGTACATC.

The chain links TRBV20-1 to TRBJ2-7; possibly TRBD2 for D (6 bases). The germline V gene has CDR1 DFQATT and CDR2 SNEGSKA (reference sequence). The CDR3 is 15 residues long. DNA for the CDR3: TGCAGCACTAGAGATATTGCGGGATCAGTGAACGAGCAGTACTTC. Its translation is CSTRDIAGSVNEQYF.

To note about this clonotype: This may be a read error, as it is one base from a much larger clone. V gene TRBV20-1 combines with J gene TRBJ2-3, with D perhaps matching TRBD1 or TRBD2 (5 bases each). Germline CDR1 and CDR2: DFQATT and SNEGSKA (reference sequence). This CDR3 is 14 amino acids long. V was shortened by 6 bases and J by 0 bases, with 13 bases between the two germline ends. DNA of the CDR3: TGCAGTGCCATCGTAGGGGACAGCACAGATACGCAGTATTTT. Its translation is CSAIVGDSTDTQYF.

Notes on this clonotype: A much larger clone differs from this one at a single base, so this may be a read error. The rearrangement uses TRBV4-2 and TRBJ2-1, with D perhaps matching TRBD1 or TRBD2 (5 bases each). The CDR3 sequence is 18 residues long. Germline CDR1 is LGHNA and CDR2 is YNFKEQ. DNA for the CDR3: TGTGCCAGCAACCAAGAACCCCCGGGACCCCTCCCCTCCAATGAGCAGTTCTTC. Translating it yields CASNQEPPGPLPSNEQFF.

The chain combines TRBV28 with TRBJ1-1, with a tentative D call TRBD1 (6 bases). From germline, CDR1 is MDHEN and CDR2 SYDVKM. V was pared by 7 bases and J by 0 bases, with 21 bases between. The CDR3 is made up of 17 amino acids. DNA of the CDR3: TGTGCCAGCAACCCTTTGGGAGAGGGGGACATGAACACTGAAGCTTTCTTT. Protein: CASNPLGEGDMNTEAFF.

The rearrangement uses TRBV6-1 and TRBJ1-2; unclear D gene. The germline CDR1 and CDR2 sequences are MNHNS and SASEGT. Trimming pared 2 bases from V and 2 bases from J, leaving 15 bases between. CDR3 length: 16 amino acids. The chain's CDR3 is CASSELWAAANYGYTF. Written as DNA, the CDR3 is TGTGCCAGCAGTGAACTGTGGGCAGCGGCCAACTATGGCTACACCTTC.

This clonotype has just one count. At one of its ends the junction is not consistent with the germline gene, which may arise from a read error. This rearrangement joins TRBV29-1 to TRBJ2-2, with D possibly being TRBD1 or TRBD2 (5 bases each). The germline V gene encodes CDR1 SQVTM and CDR2 ANQGSEA. CDR3 length: 14 amino acids. DNA of the CDR3: TGTAGCGCTACAAGGACAACGAACACCGGGGAGCTGTTTTTT. Translated, it gives CSATRTTNTGELFF.

The chain combines TRBV9 with TRBJ2-7; D uncertain. The CDR3 contains 15 residues. Germline V CDR1 and CDR2: SGDLS, YYNGEE. The V end was cut by 7 bases, the J end by 4 bases, with 21 bases between. The CDR3 region is CASSSPDPTEYEQYF. For the CDR3, the DNA is TGTGCCAGCTCTTCTCCGGACCCCACGGAATACGAGCAGTACTTC.

Remarks on this clonotype: A clone one base away is much larger, so this may be a read error. The V gene is TRBV6-5, the J gene TRBJ1-4; D remains ambiguous. This CDR3 spans 14 amino acids. In germline, CDR1 is MNHEY, CDR2 SVGAGI. CDR3: CVSRREGGFEKLFF. The CDR3 DNA reads as TGTGTCAGCAGGAGGGAAGGAGGGTTTGAAAAACTGTTTTTT.

Turning to this clonotype: A much larger clone lies a single base off, so this may be a read error. The chain employs TRBV10-3 and TRBJ2-7, with D hard to call. CDR1 is ENHRY, CDR2 SYGVKD, per germline. The CDR3 runs to 13 residues. Trimming pared 2 bases from V and 6 bases from J, leaving 11 bases between. CDR3 coding DNA: TGTGCCATCAGTGAGGGGGTCCCCTGCGAGCAGTACTTC. Its translation is CAISEGVPCEQYF.

This clonotype was seen a single time. The junction departs from germline at one end; a sequencing error may be responsible. V usage is TRBV11-2 and J usage is TRBJ1-4; 7 positions agree with TRBD1. Looked up from germline, CDR1 is SGHAT and CDR2 is FQNNGV. The length of the CDR3 is 15 residues. CDR3 sequence (DNA): TGTGCCAGTAGCTGGGACAGTGTAACTAATGAAAAACTGTTTTTT. Residues: CASSWDSVTNEKLFF.

The table lists this clonotype with many counts. V gene TRBV5-1 combines with J gene TRBJ2-3, with 8 bases lining up with TRBD2. The J segment lost 2 bases and the V segment lost 0 bases, leaving 5 bases of the junction unmatched. Germline V gives CDR1 SGHRS, CDR2 YFSETQ. The CDR3 has 16 residues. CDR3 sequence: CASSLEPSGFTDTQYF. The DNA of the CDR3 is TGCGCCAGCAGCTTGGAGCCTAGCGGGTTCACAGATACGCAGTATTTT.

The CDR3 loop is CSGSCERGGTDTQYF. CDR3 in DNA: TGCAGTGGCAGTTGTGAGAGAGGGGGCACAGATACGCAGTATTTT. The V gene is TRBV20-1, the J gene TRBJ2-3; D is possibly TRBD1 or TRBD2 (5 bases each). V lost 7 bases and J lost 1, with 18 bases in between. The CDR3 loop spans 15 amino acids. CDR1 is DFQATT and CDR2 is SNEGSKA in the germline V gene (reference sequence).

This chain joins TRBV11-2 and TRBJ2-7, with TRBD2 as a possible D gene (5 bases). The CDR3 contains 13 residues. The germline V gene encodes CDR1 SGHAT and CDR2 FQNNGV. The CDR3 reads CISSHEPPGEQYF. CDR3 bases: TGTATCAGCAGCCACGAACCTCCGGGGGAGCAGTACTTC.

This clonotype came up a few times. Sequence at one end of the junction differs from germline and may be a read error. This chain links TRBV11-2 with TRBJ2-5, with D uncertain. The CDR3 is 13 residues long. Germline CDR1 SGHAT, CDR2 FQNNGV. Here the CDR3 reads CAISFTRWETQYF. CDR3 coding DNA: TGTGCCATCAGCTTTACCAGGTGGGAGACCCAGTACTTC. The full variable domain, in which reference TRBV11-2 and TRBJ2-5 provide the parts outside the CDR3, is EAGVAQSPRYKIIEKRQSVAFWCNPISGHATLYWYQQILGQGPKLLIQFQNNGVVDDSQLPKDRFSAERLKGVDSTLKIQPAKLEDSAVYLCAISFTRWETQYFGPGTRLLVL.

The sample holds many counts of this clonotype. V gene TRBV12-3 or TRBV12-4 combines with J gene TRBJ2-5; no clear D. The CDR3 contains 11 residues. V was pared by 6 bases and J by 5 bases, with 7 bases between. Written as DNA, the CDR3 is TGTGCCAGCAGCCGACGGGAGACCCAGTACTTC. Translation: CASSRRETQYF.